The next 3 T cell receptor beta chains were all read from a single sample in a study of radiotherapy plus CTLA-4 blockade in lung cancer. Produced via immunoSEQ multiplex PCR; TCRdb's table is partial and in-frame only. The sample consists of about 73,000 clones, about nine tenths of them appearing once. This sample comprised peripheral blood, obtained from a patient treated with radiotherapy plus ipilimumab. All receptors come from a human donor with non-small cell lung cancer that progressed on radiotherapy plus ipilimumab.

This clone occurred a few times. The chain recombines TRBV5-8 with TRBJ2-7; D remains unclear. This CDR3 comprises 15 residues. V lost 0 bases, J lost 1 base, and 11 bases lay in between. Germline CDR1 SGHTS, CDR2 YDEGEE. The CDR3 here is CASSLALTDSYEQYV. In nucleotides, the CDR3 is TGTGCCAGCAGCTTGGCTCTCACCGATTCCTACGAGCAGTACGTC.

J is TRBJ1-1 and V is TRBV19; D not certain. Germline CDR1 and CDR2: LNHDA and SQIVND (reference sequence). V was clipped by 5 bases and J by 1 base, with 11 bases between them. The CDR3 spans 14 residues. The CDR3 loop reads CASSERLGNTEAFF. The CDR3 DNA is TGTGCCAGTAGTGAGAGGTTGGGGAACACTGAAGCTTTCTTT.

The CDR3 DNA follows: TGTGCCAGCAGCTTCGGACCGATGTACGAGCAGTACGTC. This sequence encodes CASSFGPMYEQYV. The chain uses TRBV7-2 and TRBJ2-7; D gene unclear. In germline, CDR1 is SGHTA, CDR2 FQGNSA. There are 13 residues in the CDR3. Trimming removed 3 bases from V and 4 bases from J, with 10 bases in between.